The clone carrying this T cell receptor beta chain was picked up many times. The antigen is undetermined. This sample is part of a study of early T cells in non-severe SARS-CoV-2 infection. General observations from the study: Anti-spike CD8 responses were favored in VDJdb matching, and private and CD4 specificities were missed.

In the library, individual cDNA molecules carried attached unique molecular identifiers. TCRdb re-called the 5' RACE reads through MiXCR, storing one row per CDR3 protein. This sample has about 100,000 distinct CDR3 sequences, with around 10% found just once. The sample comprised whole blood. This TCR was sampled from an adult who was a healthcare worker with PCR-confirmed SARS-CoV-2 infection or an uninfected control (not recorded which).

The CDR3 DNA follows: TGTGCCAGCAGTTACCCCCCATGGAGGGGGCGTTATGGCTACACCTTC. Its protein product is CASSYPPWRGRYGYTF. The chain links TRBV6-9 to TRBJ1-2; 7 nucleotides match TRBD1. The CDR3 is 16 residues long. V shed 3 bases, J shed 5 bases, and the junction held 12 bases outside the gene matches. Germline V CDR1 and CDR2: MNHGY, SVAAGI.